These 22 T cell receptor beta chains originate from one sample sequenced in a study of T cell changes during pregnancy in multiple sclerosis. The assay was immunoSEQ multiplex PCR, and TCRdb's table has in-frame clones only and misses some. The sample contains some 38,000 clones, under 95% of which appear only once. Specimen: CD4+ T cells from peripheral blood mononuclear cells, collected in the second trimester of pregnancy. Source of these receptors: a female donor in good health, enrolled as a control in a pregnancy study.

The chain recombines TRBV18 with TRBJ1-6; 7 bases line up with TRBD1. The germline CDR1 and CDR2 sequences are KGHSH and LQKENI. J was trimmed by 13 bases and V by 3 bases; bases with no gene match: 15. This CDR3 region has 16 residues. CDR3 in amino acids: CASSPVIGTESPPLHF. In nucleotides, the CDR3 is TGTGCCAGCTCACCCGTAATCGGGACAGAGTCCCCTCCCCTCCACTTT.

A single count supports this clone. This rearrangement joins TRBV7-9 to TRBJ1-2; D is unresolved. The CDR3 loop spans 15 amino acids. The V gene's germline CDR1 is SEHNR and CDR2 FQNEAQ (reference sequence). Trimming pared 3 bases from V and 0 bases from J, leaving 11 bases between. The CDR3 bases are TGTGCCAGCAGCTTTGCAAATTCAGCTAACTATGGCTACACCTTC. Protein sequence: CASSFANSANYGYTF.

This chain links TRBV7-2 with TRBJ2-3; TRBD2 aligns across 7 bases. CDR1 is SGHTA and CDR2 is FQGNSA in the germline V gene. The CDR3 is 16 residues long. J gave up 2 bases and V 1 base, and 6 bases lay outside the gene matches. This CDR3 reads CASSLGAAGYTDTQYF. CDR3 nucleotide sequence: TGTGCCAGCAGCTTAGGGGCAGCGGGATACACAGATACGCAGTATTTT. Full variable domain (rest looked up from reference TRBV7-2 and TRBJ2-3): GAGVSQSPSNKVTEKGKDVELRCDPISGHTALYWYRQSLGQGLEFLIYFQGNSAPDKSGLPSDRFSAERTGGSVSTLTIQRTQQEDSAVYLCASSLGAAGYTDTQYFGPGTRLTVL.

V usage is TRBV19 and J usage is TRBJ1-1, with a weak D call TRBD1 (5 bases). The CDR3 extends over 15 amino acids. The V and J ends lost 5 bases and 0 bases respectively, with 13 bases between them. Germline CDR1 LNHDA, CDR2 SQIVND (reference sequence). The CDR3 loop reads CASSSTAFVNTEAFF. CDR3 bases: TGTGCCAGTAGTTCGACAGCCTTTGTGAACACTGAAGCTTTCTTT. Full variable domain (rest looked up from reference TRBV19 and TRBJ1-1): DGGITQSPKYLFRKEGQNVTLSCEQNLNHDAMYWYRQDPGQGLRLIYYSQIVNDFQKGDIAEGYSVSREKKESFPLTVTSAQKNPTAFYLCASSSTAFVNTEAFFGQGTRLTVV.

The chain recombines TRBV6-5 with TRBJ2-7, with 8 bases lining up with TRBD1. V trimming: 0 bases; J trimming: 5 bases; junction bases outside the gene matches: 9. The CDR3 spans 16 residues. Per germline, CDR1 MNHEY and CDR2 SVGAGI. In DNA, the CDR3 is TGTGCCAGCAGTTACTCGAGACAGGGGAACACCCACGAGCAGTACTTC. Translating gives CASSYSRQGNTHEQYF.

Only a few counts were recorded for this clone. The CDR3 protein is CASRPNRGLNYGYTF. DNA of the CDR3: TGTGCCAGCAGACCTAACAGGGGTCTGAACTATGGCTACACCTTC. V is TRBV5-6 and J is TRBJ1-2; 7 nucleotides align to TRBD1. Germline V gene data show CDR1 as SGHDT and CDR2 as YYEEEE. V shed 5 bases, J shed 2 bases, and the junction held 9 bases outside the gene matches. The CDR3 extends over 15 amino acids.

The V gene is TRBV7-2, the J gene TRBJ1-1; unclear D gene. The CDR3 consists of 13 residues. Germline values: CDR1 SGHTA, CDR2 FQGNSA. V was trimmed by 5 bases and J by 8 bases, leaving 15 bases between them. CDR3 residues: CASSPVVAAEAFF. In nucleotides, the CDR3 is TGTGCCAGCAGCCCGGTGGTGGCGGCAGAAGCTTTCTTT.

CDR3 residues: CASSPGPTNYGYTF. CDR3 sequence (DNA): TGTGCCAGCTCACCGGGGCCCACGAACTATGGCTACACCTTC. The chain carries TRBV18 and TRBJ1-2; perhaps TRBD1 as D (5 bases). Trimming pared 3 bases from V and 2 bases from J, leaving 10 bases between. Germline lookup yields CDR1 KGHSH and CDR2 LQKENI. The CDR3 is 14 amino acids.

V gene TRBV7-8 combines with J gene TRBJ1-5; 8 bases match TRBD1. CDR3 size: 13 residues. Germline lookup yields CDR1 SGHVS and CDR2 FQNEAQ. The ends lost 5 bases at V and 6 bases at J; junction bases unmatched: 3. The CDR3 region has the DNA TGTGCCAGCAGCCCAGACAGGGGTCAGCCCCAGCATTTT. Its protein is CASSPDRGQPQHF.

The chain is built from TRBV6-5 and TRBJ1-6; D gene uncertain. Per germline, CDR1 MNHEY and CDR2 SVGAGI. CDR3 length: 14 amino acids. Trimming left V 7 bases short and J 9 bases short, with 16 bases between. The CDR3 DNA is TGTGCCAGCACTAATCCCCCGGCAGGTTCACCCCTCCACTTT. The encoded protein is CASTNPPAGSPLHF.

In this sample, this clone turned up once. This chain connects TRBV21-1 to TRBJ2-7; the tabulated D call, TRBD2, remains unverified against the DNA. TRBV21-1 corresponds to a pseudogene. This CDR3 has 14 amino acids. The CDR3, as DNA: TGTGCCAGCAGCGAGCGGGGACAAACGGACGAGCAGTACTTC. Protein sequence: CASSERGQTDEQYF.

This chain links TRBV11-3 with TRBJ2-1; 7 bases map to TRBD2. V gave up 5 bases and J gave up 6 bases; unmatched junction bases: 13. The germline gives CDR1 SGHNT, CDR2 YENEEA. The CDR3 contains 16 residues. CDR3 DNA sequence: TGTGCCAGCAGCCCCGGAGGGACTATGGGGTCCAATGAGCAGTTCTTC. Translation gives CASSPGGTMGSNEQFF.

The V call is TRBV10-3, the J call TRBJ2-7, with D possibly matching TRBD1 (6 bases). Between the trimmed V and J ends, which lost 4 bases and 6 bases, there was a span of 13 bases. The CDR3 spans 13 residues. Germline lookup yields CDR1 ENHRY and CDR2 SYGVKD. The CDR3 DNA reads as TGTGCCATCAGTGGAACAGGGACGAGCGAGCAGTACTTC. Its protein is CAISGTGTSEQYF.

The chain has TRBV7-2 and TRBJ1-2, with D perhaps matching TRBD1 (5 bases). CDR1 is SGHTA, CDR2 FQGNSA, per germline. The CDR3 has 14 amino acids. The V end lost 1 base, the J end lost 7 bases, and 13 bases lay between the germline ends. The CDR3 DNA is TGTGCCAGCAGCTTAGAGGGCAGGGCGGCTGGCTACACCTTC. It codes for CASSLEGRAAGYTF.

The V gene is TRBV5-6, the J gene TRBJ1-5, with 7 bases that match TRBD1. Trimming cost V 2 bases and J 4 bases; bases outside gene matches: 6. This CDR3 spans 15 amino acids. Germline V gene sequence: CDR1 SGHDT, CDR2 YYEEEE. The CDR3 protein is CASSFWDRGNQPQHF. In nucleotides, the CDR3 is TGTGCCAGCAGCTTTTGGGACAGAGGGAATCAGCCCCAGCATTTT.

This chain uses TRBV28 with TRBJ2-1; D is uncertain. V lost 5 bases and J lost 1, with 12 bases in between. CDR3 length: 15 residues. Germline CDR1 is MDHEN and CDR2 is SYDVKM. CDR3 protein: CASSPASMSYNEQFF. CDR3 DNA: TGTGCCAGCAGTCCTGCGAGTATGTCCTACAATGAGCAGTTCTTC.

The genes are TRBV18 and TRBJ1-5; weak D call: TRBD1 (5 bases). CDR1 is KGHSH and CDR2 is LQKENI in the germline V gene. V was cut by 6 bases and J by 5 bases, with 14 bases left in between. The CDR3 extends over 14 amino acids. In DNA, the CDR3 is TGTGCCAGCTCGTACCTTCGGGGGGATCAGCCCCAGCATTTT. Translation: CASSYLRGDQPQHF. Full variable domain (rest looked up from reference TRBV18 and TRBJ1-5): NAGVMQNPRHLVRRRGQEARLRCSPMKGHSHVYWYRQLPEEGLKFMVYLQKENIIDESGMPKERFSAEFPKEGPSILRIQQVVRGDSAAYFCASSYLRGDQPQHFGDGTRLSIL.

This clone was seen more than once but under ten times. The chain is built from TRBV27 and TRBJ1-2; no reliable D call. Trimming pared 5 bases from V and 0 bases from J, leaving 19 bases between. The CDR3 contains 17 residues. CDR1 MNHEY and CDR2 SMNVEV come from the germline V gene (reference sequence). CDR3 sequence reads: CASSPRPGSSANYGYTF. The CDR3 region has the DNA TGTGCCAGCAGTCCCAGACCCGGGTCCTCAGCTAACTATGGCTACACCTTC.

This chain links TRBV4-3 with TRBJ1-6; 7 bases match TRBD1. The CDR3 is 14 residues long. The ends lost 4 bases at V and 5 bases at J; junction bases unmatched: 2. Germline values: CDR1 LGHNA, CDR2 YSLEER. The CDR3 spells CASSLTGNNSPLHF. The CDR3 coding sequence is TGCGCCAGCAGCCTGACAGGGAATAATTCACCCCTCCACTTT.

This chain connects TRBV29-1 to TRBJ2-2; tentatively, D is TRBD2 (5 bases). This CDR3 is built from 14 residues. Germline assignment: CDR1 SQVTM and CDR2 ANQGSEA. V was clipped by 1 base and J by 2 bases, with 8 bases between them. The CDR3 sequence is CSVEGRTNTGELFF. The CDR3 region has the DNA TGCAGCGTTGAAGGAAGGACTAACACCGGGGAGCTGTTTTTT.

The CDR3 loop is CASSLGQKDRGRYTF. The CDR3 DNA is TGTGCCAGCAGCTTGGGACAGAAAGACCGTGGTCGCTACACCTTC. The chain is built from TRBV5-5 and TRBJ1-2; perhaps TRBD1 as D (5 bases). The CDR3 sequence is 15 residues long. Trimming took off 0 bases at V and 9 bases at J, with 18 bases between the two ends. Germline CDR1 and CDR2: SGHKS and YYEKEE (reference sequence).

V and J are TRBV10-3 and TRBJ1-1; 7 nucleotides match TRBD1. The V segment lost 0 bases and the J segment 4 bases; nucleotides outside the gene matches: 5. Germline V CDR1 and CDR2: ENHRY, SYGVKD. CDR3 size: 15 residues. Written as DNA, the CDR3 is TGTGCCATCAGTGAGTCGGGGACAGCAGCCACTGAAGCTTTCTTT. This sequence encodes CAISESGTAATEAFF.